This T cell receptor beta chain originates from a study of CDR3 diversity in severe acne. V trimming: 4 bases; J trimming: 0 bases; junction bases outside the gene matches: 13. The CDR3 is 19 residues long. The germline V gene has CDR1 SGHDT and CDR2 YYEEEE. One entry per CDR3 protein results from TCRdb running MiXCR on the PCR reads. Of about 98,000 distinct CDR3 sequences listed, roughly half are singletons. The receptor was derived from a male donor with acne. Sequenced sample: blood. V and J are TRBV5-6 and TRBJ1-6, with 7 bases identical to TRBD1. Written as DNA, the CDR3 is TGTGCCAGCAGCAGCTCGACAGGGCTTTCGAGCTCCTATAATTCACCCCTCCACTTT. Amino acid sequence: CASSSSTGLSSSYNSPLHF.